This T cell receptor (beta chain) was found in a study of cytomegalovirus exposure and HLA in healthy donors. General study points: Relative to equally common others, HLA-associated TCR beta chains showed greater clonal expansion in a later analysis. A missense variant in DCLRE1C was later tied to TCR beta V- and J-gene trimming. As a later analysis revealed, the rate of TCR association differed by HLA locus, with DRB1 most and HLA-C fewest. Among TCR beta chains, those listed as cytomegalovirus-associated numbered over 150.

PCR was performed using 60 Vbeta and 13 Jbeta primers. Produced via immunoSEQ multiplex PCR; TCRdb's table is partial and in-frame only. The sample has 100,000 to 150,000 clones, about 80% seen once. There are a few counts of this clone. The antigen is undetermined. Other DNA variants within this sample encode the same CDR3. CDR1 MNHEY and CDR2 SVGAGI come from the germline V gene. The CDR3 runs 13 residues. The V end lost 0 bases, the J end lost 3 bases, and 6 bases lay between the germline ends. The sequence derives from a girl aged 2 to 9 in good health and CMV-seronegative. The specimen sequenced was PBMCs. V gene TRBV6-5 combines with J gene TRBJ2-7; weak D call: TRBD1 (6 bases). Here the CDR3 DNA reads TGTGCCAGCAGTTACTCGGACAGCTACGAGCAGTACTTC. This encodes CASSYSDSYEQYF.